This record covers a single T cell receptor beta chain. Patients at the Seattle site were enrolled during active infection and followed longitudinally. The sample originates from a study of blood T cell repertoires in COVID-19. As for the study in general: Sites in the United States, Italy and Spain provided acute and convalescent COVID-19 samples. Sources were T cells, B-cell-depleted T cells, or PBMCs; the material itself was cDNA or gDNA.

As handled by the study authors: Reference gene primer amplification yielded estimated nucleated cell counts. Using immunoSEQ multiplex PCR, the repertoire was profiled, and TCRdb retains in-frame clones only, with some absent. Clone size and V and J calls were adopted from that table, with D and trimming inferred from the DNA. The sample yields around 260,000 clones, about 86% seen once. CDR1 and CDR2 from the germline V gene are GTSNPN and SVGIG (reference sequence). The CDR3 is made up of 16 amino acids. Trimming removed 1 base from V and 5 bases from J; junction bases left unmatched: 13. This chain connects TRBV30 to TRBJ2-5; 7 nucleotides match TRBD1. The sequence came from a person aged 65 to 79 with COVID-19, enrolled during active disease. The sequenced material came from peripheral blood. The DNA of the CDR3 is TGTGCCTGGAGTGGTCGACAGGGCGCAGTGGGGGAGACCCAGTACTTC. Residues: CAWSGRQGAVGETQYF. Combining the CDR3 with reference TRBV30 and TRBJ2-5 gives the whole variable domain SQTIHQWPATLVQPVGSPLSLECTVEGTSNPNLYWYRQAAGRGLQLLFYSVGIGQISSEVPQNLSASRPQDRQFILSSKKLLLSDSGFYLCAWSGRQGAVGETQYFGPGTRLLVL.